This TCR beta chain was profiled in a study of CD8 T cells in Susac syndrome. RNA amounts of roughly 0.45 to 1 ug underwent reverse transcription with random hexamers. TCRdb reprocessed the immunoSEQ multiplex PCR reads with MiXCR, giving one entry per CDR3 protein. The repertoire has 150,000 or so distinct CDR3 sequences, roughly 95% of them found once; the top ten carry 0.15% to 0.2%. The V gene's germline CDR1 is SQVTM and CDR2 ANQGSEA. The CDR3 extends over 16 amino acids. With 7 bases removed from V and 0 bases from J, the gap between germline ends came to 19 bases. The genes are TRBV29-1 and TRBJ1-3; D perhaps matches TRBD1 (6 bases). This receptor was identified in a human donor with Susac syndrome. Sequencing was performed on CD4+ T cells from PBMCs. The CDR3 sequence: CSAGGASGISGNTIYF. The CDR3 coding sequence is TGCAGCGCTGGGGGGGCCTCAGGGATCTCTGGAAACACCATATATTTT.